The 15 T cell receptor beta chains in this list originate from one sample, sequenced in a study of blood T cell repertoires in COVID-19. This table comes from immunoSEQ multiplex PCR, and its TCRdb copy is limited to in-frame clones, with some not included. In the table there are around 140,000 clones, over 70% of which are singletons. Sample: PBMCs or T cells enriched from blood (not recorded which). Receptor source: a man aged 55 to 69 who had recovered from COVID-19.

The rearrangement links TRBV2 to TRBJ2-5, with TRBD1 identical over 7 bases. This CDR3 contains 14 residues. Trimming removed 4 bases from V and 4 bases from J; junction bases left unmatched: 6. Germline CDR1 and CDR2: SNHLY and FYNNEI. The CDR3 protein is CASSADRDGETQYF. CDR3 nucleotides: TGTGCCAGCAGTGCCGACAGGGACGGAGAGACCCAGTACTTC. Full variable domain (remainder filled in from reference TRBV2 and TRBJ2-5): EPEVTQTPSHQVTQMGQEVILRCVPISNHLYFYWYRQILGQKVEFLVSFYNNEISEKSEIFDDQFSVERPDGSNFTLKIRSTKLEDSAMYFCASSADRDGETQYFGPGTRLLVL.

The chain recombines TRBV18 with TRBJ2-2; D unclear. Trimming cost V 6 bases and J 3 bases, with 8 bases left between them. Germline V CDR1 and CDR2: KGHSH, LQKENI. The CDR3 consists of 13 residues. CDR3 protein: CASSPTDTGELFF. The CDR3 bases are TGTGCCAGCTCCCCTACAGACACCGGGGAGCTGTTTTTT. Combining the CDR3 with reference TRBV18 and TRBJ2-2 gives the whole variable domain NAGVMQNPRHLVRRRGQEARLRCSPMKGHSHVYWYRQLPEEGLKFMVYLQKENIIDESGMPKERFSAEFPKEGPSILRIQQVVRGDSAAYFCASSPTDTGELFFGEGSRLTVL.

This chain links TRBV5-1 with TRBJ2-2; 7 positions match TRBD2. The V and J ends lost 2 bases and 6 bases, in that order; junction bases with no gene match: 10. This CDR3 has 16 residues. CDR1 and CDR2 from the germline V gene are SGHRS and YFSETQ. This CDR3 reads CASSFKGGISSGELFF. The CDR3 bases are TGCGCCAGCAGCTTTAAGGGAGGGATCAGTTCCGGGGAGCTGTTTTTT. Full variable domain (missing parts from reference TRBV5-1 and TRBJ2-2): KAGVTQTPRYLIKTRGQQVTLSCSPISGHRSVSWYQQTPGQGLQFLFEYFSETQRNKGNFPGRFSGRQFSNSRSEMNVSTLELGDSALYLCASSFKGGISSGELFFGEGSRLTVL.

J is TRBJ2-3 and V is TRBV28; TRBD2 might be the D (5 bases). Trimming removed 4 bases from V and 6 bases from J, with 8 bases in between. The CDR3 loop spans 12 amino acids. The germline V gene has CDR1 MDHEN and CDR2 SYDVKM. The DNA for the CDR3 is TGTGCCAGCAGTTCGGAGGTGGATACGCAGTATTTT. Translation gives CASSSEVDTQYF.

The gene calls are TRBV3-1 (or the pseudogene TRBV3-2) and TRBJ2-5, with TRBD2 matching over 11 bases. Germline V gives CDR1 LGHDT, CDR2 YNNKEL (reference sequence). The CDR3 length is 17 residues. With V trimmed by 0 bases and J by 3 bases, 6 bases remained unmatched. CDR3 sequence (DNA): TGTGCCAGCAGCCAAGACTTAGCGGGGGGGAGGGAAGAGACCCAGTACTTC. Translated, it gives CASSQDLAGGREETQYF.

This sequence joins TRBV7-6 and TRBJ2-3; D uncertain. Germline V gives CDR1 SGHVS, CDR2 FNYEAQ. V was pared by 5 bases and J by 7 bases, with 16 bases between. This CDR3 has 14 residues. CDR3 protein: CASSPELVTNTQYF. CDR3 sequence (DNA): TGTGCCAGCAGCCCAGAGCTAGTGACGAATACGCAGTATTTT.

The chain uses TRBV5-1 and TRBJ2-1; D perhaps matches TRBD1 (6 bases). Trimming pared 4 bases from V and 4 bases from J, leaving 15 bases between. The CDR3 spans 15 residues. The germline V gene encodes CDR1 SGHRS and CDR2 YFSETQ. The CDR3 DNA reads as TGCGCCAGCAGCGCGGATCCGGGGACATACAATGAGCAGTTCTTC. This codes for CASSADPGTYNEQFF.

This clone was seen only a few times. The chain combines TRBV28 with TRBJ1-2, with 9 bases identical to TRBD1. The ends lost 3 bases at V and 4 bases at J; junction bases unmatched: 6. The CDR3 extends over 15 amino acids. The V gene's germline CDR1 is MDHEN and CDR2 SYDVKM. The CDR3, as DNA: TGTGCCAGCAGTTTTTGGAGACAGGGGGGCTATGGCTACACCTTC. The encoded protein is CASSFWRQGGYGYTF.

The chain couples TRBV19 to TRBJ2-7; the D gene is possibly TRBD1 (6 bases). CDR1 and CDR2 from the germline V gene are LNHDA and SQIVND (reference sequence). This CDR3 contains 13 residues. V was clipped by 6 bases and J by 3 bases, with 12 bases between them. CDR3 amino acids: CASRGTKNYEQYF. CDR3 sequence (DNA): TGTGCCAGTAGAGGGACAAAGAACTACGAGCAGTACTTC. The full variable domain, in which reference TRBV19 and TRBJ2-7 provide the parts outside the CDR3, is DGGITQSPKYLFRKEGQNVTLSCEQNLNHDAMYWYRQDPGQGLRLIYYSQIVNDFQKGDIAEGYSVSREKKESFPLTVTSAQKNPTAFYLCASRGTKNYEQYFGPGTRLTVT.

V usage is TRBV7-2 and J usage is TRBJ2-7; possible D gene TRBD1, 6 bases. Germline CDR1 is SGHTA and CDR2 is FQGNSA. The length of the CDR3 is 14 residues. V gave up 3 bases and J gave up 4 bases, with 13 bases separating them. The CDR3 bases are TGTGCCAGCAGCTTCACAGGGCAACGGTACGAGCAGTACTTC. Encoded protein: CASSFTGQRYEQYF.

The CDR3 loop is CASSQGGVGGELFF. As DNA, the CDR3 is TGTGCCAGCAGCCAAGGCGGCGTGGGCGGGGAGCTGTTTTTT. The chain carries TRBV4-2 and TRBJ2-2; D is unclear. Germline-derived CDR1 and CDR2 are LGHNA and YNFKEQ. This CDR3 has 14 amino acids. The ends were cut back, 1 base at V and 7 bases at J, with 10 bases in the middle.

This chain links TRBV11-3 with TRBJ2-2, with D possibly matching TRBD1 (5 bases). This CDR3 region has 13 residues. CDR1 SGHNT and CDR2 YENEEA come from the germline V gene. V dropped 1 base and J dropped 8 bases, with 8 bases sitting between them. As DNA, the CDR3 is TGTGCCAGCAGCTTAGGAAACAGGGGGGAGCTGTTTTTT. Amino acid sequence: CASSLGNRGELFF.

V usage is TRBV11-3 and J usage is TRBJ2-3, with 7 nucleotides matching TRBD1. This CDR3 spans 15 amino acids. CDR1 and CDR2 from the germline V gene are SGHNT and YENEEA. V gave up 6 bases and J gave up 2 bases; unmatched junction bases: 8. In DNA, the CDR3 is TGTGCCAGCAGTTCAGGAAGGGGGCCCACAGATACGCAGTATTTT. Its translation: CASSSGRGPTDTQYF.

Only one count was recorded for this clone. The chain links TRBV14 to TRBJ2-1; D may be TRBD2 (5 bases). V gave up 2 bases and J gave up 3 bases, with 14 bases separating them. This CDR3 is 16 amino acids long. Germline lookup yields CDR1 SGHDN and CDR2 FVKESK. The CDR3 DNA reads TGTGCCAGCAGCCAATTCCTAGGGAGCGGCTACAATGAGCAGTTCTTC. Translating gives CASSQFLGSGYNEQFF.

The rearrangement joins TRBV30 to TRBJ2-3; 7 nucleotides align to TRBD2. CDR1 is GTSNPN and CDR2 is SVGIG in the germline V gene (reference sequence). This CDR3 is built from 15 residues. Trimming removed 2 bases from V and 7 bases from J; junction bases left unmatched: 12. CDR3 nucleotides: TGTGCCTGGAGTCCGGCTAGCGGTACTGGTTATACGCAGTATTTT. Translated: CAWSPASGTGYTQYF. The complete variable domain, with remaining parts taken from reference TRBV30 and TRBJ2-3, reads SQTIHQWPATLVQPVGSPLSLECTVEGTSNPNLYWYRQAAGRGLQLLFYSVGIGQISSEVPQNLSASRPQDRQFILSSKKLLLSDSGFYLCAWSPASGTGYTQYFGPGTRLTVL.